The 2 T cell receptor beta chains reported below all come from one sample, sequenced in a study of OX40 agonist ivuxolimab in advanced cancers. Sequenced by immunoSEQ multiplex PCR; TCRdb stores in-frame clones only, minus some. The sample includes 75,000 to 80,000 clones, under 90% seen only once; the top ten take roughly 7.1%. Here the sequenced sample was CD4+ or CD8+ T cells sorted from blood, taken in a trial of the OX40 agonist ivuxolimab. The receptors were sampled from an adult with an advanced solid tumor such as melanoma, head and neck, liver or kidney cancer.

The chain employs TRBV28 and TRBJ1-1; D uncertain. The CDR3 runs 15 residues. The V end lost 2 bases, the J end lost 4 bases, and 14 bases lay between the germline ends. Per germline, CDR1 MDHEN and CDR2 SYDVKM. For the CDR3, the DNA is TGTGCCAGCAGTTTACTGTCCCCCGCGAGCACTGAAGCTTTCTTT. Translated: CASSLLSPASTEAFF.

This chain connects TRBV5-1 to TRBJ2-5; no firm D call. The CDR3 is 14 residues long. Germline CDR1 reads SGHRS; CDR2 reads YFSETQ. The V end lost 4 bases, the J end lost 3 bases, and 13 bases lay between the germline ends. The CDR3 sequence: CASSPAAPKETQYF. The CDR3 DNA reads as TGCGCCAGCAGCCCTGCAGCACCAAAAGAGACCCAGTACTTC.